The next 29 T cell receptor beta chains were all read from a single sample in a study of blood T cells in healthy people across ages. Using a J-beta primer mix together with a sample-barcoded 5' primer, a second PCR was run for about 6 to 12 cycles. TCRdb passed the 5' RACE reads through MiXCR, listing each CDR3 protein once. This sample yields around 800,000 distinct CDR3 sequences, of which around a quarter are seen a single time; under 3% belongs to the top ten. Separately, the same data were catalogued under a study of T cells of mothers and their children.

The specimen was blood. The source is a boy aged 5 to 17 in good health.

The chain is built from TRBV7-8 and TRBJ1-1; 10 bases map to TRBD1. Germline CDR1 and CDR2: SGHVS and FQNEAQ. CDR3 length: 16 residues. V lost 0 bases and J lost 3; bases outside the gene matches: 4. The CDR3 DNA reads TGTGCCAGCAGCTTAGCCGGGACAGGGGAATACACTGAAGCTTTCTTT. It encodes CASSLAGTGEYTEAFF.

The J gene is TRBJ1-5, the V gene TRBV28; 9 bases match TRBD1. Germline lookup yields CDR1 MDHEN and CDR2 SYDVKM. CDR3 length: 15 amino acids. J was trimmed by 8 bases and V by 5 bases; bases with no gene match: 10. The CDR3 sequence is CASSNPDRGYEPQHF. The CDR3 DNA reads as TGTGCCAGCAGTAACCCCGACAGGGGGTACGAGCCCCAGCATTTT.

This clonotype was detected a few times. V is TRBV9 and J is TRBJ2-5; tentative D call: TRBD1 (5 bases). This CDR3 has 15 amino acids. Germline V CDR1 and CDR2: SGDLS, YYNGEE. With 0 bases removed from V and 2 bases from J, the gap between germline ends came to 11 bases. The DNA for the CDR3 is TGTGCCAGCAGCGTAGTTCCGACAGCTCAAGAGACCCAGTACTTC. It codes for CASSVVPTAQETQYF.

The chain joins TRBV7-9 to TRBJ1-1; a weak D match, TRBD1 (5 bases). Trimming cost V 7 bases and J 0 bases, with 18 bases left between them. Germline V gene data show CDR1 as SEHNR and CDR2 as FQNEAQ (reference sequence). The CDR3 loop spans 16 amino acids. CDR3 sequence reads: CASTREGEKVNTEAFF. The CDR3, as DNA: TGTGCCAGCACCCGAGAAGGGGAGAAAGTGAACACTGAAGCTTTCTTT.

This clonotype was counted once. The chain combines TRBV7-9 with TRBJ2-5, with 10 bases aligning to TRBD2. TRBJ2-1 explains the end of the DNA better; the J call may be wrong. The CDR3 is 14 amino acids. Germline V lookup: CDR1 SEHNR, CDR2 FQNEAQ (reference sequence). CDR3 sequence (DNA): TGTGCCAGCATAAGCGGGGGGGCCCTCAATGAGCAGTTCTTC. It is translated as CASISGGALNEQFF.

A note on this clonotype: The junction and the germline gene differ at one end; a read error may be behind it. The chain has TRBV7-6 and TRBJ2-1; 7 nucleotides match TRBD1. This CDR3 spans 13 amino acids. Per the germline V gene, CDR1 is SGHVS and CDR2 is FNYEAQ. CDR3 amino acids: CVSSSGQYNEQFF. CDR3 nucleotides: TGTGTCAGCAGCTCGGGACAGTACAATGAGCAGTTCTTC.

In its sample, this clonotype was seen a few times. The chain uses TRBV15 and TRBJ2-5; D ambiguous. Germline V gives CDR1 LNHNV, CDR2 YYDKDF (reference sequence). The CDR3 has 15 residues. Trimming stripped 0 bases from V and 4 bases from J, with 12 bases between. The CDR3 DNA is TGTGCCACCAGCAGAGATTCACTGCGCCGAGAGACCCAGTACTTC. Protein: CATSRDSLRRETQYF.

The chain has TRBV5-1 and TRBJ1-1; 9 nucleotides line up with TRBD1. Germline V gene lookup returns CDR1 SGHRS and CDR2 YFSETQ. CDR3 length equals 13 residues. J lost 5 bases, V lost 5 bases, and 4 bases had no gene match. Here the CDR3 reads CASRLDRGTEAFF. The DNA of the CDR3 is TGCGCCAGCAGGCTAGACAGGGGGACTGAAGCTTTCTTT.

This rearrangement joins TRBV29-1 to TRBJ2-7; no firm D call. Trimming stripped 3 bases from V and 4 bases from J, with 13 bases between. The germline gives CDR1 SQVTM, CDR2 ANQGSEA. The CDR3 contains 13 residues. The chain's CDR3 is CSVDLGLSYEQYF. As DNA, the CDR3 is TGCAGCGTTGACCTAGGGTTATCGTACGAGCAGTACTTC.

The chain carries TRBV5-6 and TRBJ2-7; D is perhaps TRBD1 (6 bases). CDR3 length equals 13 residues. Trimming removed 3 bases from V and 9 bases from J, with 16 bases in between. Germline CDR1 and CDR2: SGHDT and YYEEEE. The CDR3 spells CASSWGHGPVQYF. The CDR3, as DNA: TGTGCCAGCAGCTGGGGGCACGGGCCGGTGCAGTACTTC.

This clonotype was observed a few times. The rearrangement joins TRBV20-1 to TRBJ2-1, with D perhaps assigned TRBD1 or TRBD2 (5 bases each). TRBJ2-7 matches the DNA end more closely, so the J call is doubtful. The CDR3 is 13 residues long. CDR1 and CDR2 from the germline V gene are DFQATT and SNEGSKA (reference sequence). CDR3 nucleotide sequence: TGCAGTGCTAGAGGGGGGAATTATAACGAGCAGTACTTC. It specifies CSARGGNYNEQYF.

This clonotype was recorded once. The rearrangement links TRBV14 to TRBJ2-7, with D tentatively TRBD1 or TRBD2 (5 bases each). Germline-derived CDR1 and CDR2 are SGHDN and FVKESK. Trimming removed 3 bases at V and 7 bases at J, with 13 bases between. The CDR3 is 13 amino acids. The CDR3: CASSQKGRREQYF. For the CDR3, the DNA is TGTGCCAGCAGCCAGAAGGGACGGCGTGAGCAGTACTTC.

The rearrangement joins TRBV6-6 to TRBJ2-5; D is unclear. The J call may be incorrect, as the DNA end agrees better with TRBJ2-1. This CDR3 region has 13 residues. Per the germline V gene, CDR1 is MNHNY and CDR2 is SVGAGI (reference sequence). The CDR3 DNA follows: TGTGCCAGCAGTTACGTCTATTCCAATGAGCAGTTCTTC. Its translation: CASSYVYSNEQFF.

This clonotype was found a few times. This chain links TRBV2 with TRBJ1-4; 8 bases are a match to TRBD1. The length of the CDR3 is 13 residues. Germline CDR1 SNHLY, CDR2 FYNNEI. J was trimmed by 8 bases and V by 5 bases; bases with no gene match: 4. The CDR3 reads CASSTDRGEKLFF. The CDR3 DNA reads TGTGCCAGCAGTACCGACAGGGGCGAAAAACTGTTTTTT. Complete variable domain (other parts from reference TRBV2 and TRBJ1-4): EPEVTQTPSHQVTQMGQEVILRCVPISNHLYFYWYRQILGQKVEFLVSFYNNEISEKSEIFDDQFSVERPDGSNFTLKIRSTKLEDSAMYFCASSTDRGEKLFFGSGTQLSVL.

This clonotype was counted a few times. The chain carries TRBV7-9 and TRBJ2-3; TRBD2 aligns across 8 bases. Germline trimming cut 5 bases from V and 2 bases from J; bases unmatched to any gene: 3. The CDR3 totals 14 residues. Germline loops: CDR1 SEHNR, CDR2 FQNEAQ (reference sequence). CDR3 loop: CASSRGGPTDTQYF. Written as DNA, the CDR3 is TGTGCCAGCAGCCGCGGGGGGCCCACAGATACGCAGTATTTT.

The sample holds a few counts of this clonotype. The J gene is TRBJ2-5, the V gene TRBV5-4; 7 nucleotides align to TRBD2. The V segment lost 0 bases and the J segment 5 bases; nucleotides outside the gene matches: 4. CDR3 length: 14 amino acids. The V gene's germline CDR1 is SGHNT and CDR2 YYREEE (reference sequence). The CDR3 nucleotides are TGTGCCAGCAGCTTGGAAGGACTAGGCGAGACCCAGTACTTC. This translates into CASSLEGLGETQYF.

This clonotype was recorded a few times. The chain carries TRBV4-1 and TRBJ2-1, with 9 bases identical to TRBD2. The CDR3 runs to 18 residues. With 4 bases clipped from V and 2 bases from J, the junction kept 12 bases outside the gene matches. Germline CDR1 and CDR2: MGHRA and YSYEKL. The CDR3 sequence is CASSPIFSGGLAYNEQFF. In nucleotides, the CDR3 is TGCGCCAGCAGCCCCATCTTTAGCGGGGGCCTAGCCTACAATGAGCAGTTCTTC.

The chain employs TRBV4-1 and TRBJ1-2; a weak D match, TRBD1 (6 bases). V was pared by 4 bases and J by 4 bases, with 16 bases between. The CDR3 sequence is 15 residues long. CDR1 is MGHRA, CDR2 YSYEKL, per germline. The CDR3 region has the DNA TGCGCCAGCAGCCTCGGACAGAAGATGGGCTATGGCTACACCTTC. Protein sequence: CASSLGQKMGYGYTF.

The rearrangement joins TRBV5-4 to TRBJ2-7; D possibly corresponds to TRBD1 (6 bases). CDR1 is SGHNT and CDR2 is YYREEE in the germline V gene (reference sequence). V was trimmed by 4 bases and J by 6 bases, leaving 17 bases between them. This CDR3 is 14 amino acids long. The CDR3 DNA sequence: TGTGCCAGCAGCCCCGGACAGCCCGCCTCCGAGCAGTACTTC. It encodes CASSPGQPASEQYF.

This clonotype has a handful of counts. The chain is built from TRBV29-1 and TRBJ1-2, with 7 positions matching TRBD1. Per germline, CDR1 SQVTM and CDR2 ANQGSEA. The CDR3 runs 13 residues. Trimming removed 6 bases from V and 2 bases from J; junction bases left unmatched: 6. Here the CDR3 reads CSVGVGQNYGYTF. In DNA, the CDR3 is TGCAGCGTCGGGGTGGGACAGAACTATGGCTACACCTTC. Full variable domain (remainder filled in from reference TRBV29-1 and TRBJ1-2): SAVISQKPSRDICQRGTSLTIQCQVDSQVTMMFWYRQQPGQSLTLIATANQGSEATYESGFVIDKFPISRPNLTFSTLTVSNMSPEDSSIYLCSVGVGQNYGYTFGSGTRLTVV.

This clonotype was seen more than once but under ten times. V usage is TRBV16 and J usage is TRBJ2-7; D possibly corresponds to TRBD1 (6 bases). CDR1 KGHSY and CDR2 FQNENV come from the germline V gene. The ends were cut back, 0 bases at V and 2 bases at J, with 8 bases in the middle. The CDR3 length is 14 residues. CDR3 DNA sequence: TGTGCCAGCAGCCAATCCAGACAGGCCTACGAGCAGTACTTC. Encoded protein: CASSQSRQAYEQYF.

This clonotype has more than one count but fewer than ten. The chain recombines TRBV20-1 with TRBJ2-5; D not resolved. The V end was cut by 1 base, the J end by 4 bases, with 10 bases between. Germline CDR1 is DFQATT and CDR2 is SNEGSKA (reference sequence). The length of the CDR3 is 13 residues. This CDR3 reads CSARGSVGETQYF. The CDR3 DNA is TGCAGTGCTAGAGGATCGGTGGGAGAGACCCAGTACTTC.

This clonotype was seen a few times. The germline gene is not matched at one end of the junction; a read error may be the cause. The V gene is TRBV12-3 or TRBV12-4, the J gene TRBJ2-4, with TRBD2 identical over 9 bases. CDR3 size: 19 residues. CDR3 sequence reads: CAGSLFSGGVSLAKNIQYF. CDR3 nucleotides: TGTGCCGGCAGTCTCTTTAGCGGGGGAGTCTCGCTAGCCAAAAACATTCAGTACTTC.

This clonotype turned up a few times. The rearrangement links TRBV5-1 to TRBJ1-1; TRBD1 matches 7 bases. CDR3 length: 15 amino acids. The junction had 6 bases not matched to a gene; V was cut back by 4 bases and J by 0 bases. Germline CDR1 SGHRS, CDR2 YFSETQ. The CDR3 protein is CASSVTGAMNTEAFF. The CDR3 DNA reads TGCGCCAGCAGCGTAACAGGGGCTATGAACACTGAAGCTTTCTTT.

This clonotype was observed a few times. J is TRBJ1-5 and V is TRBV20-1; no firm D call. V shed 2 bases and J shed 0 bases, with 5 bases lying between them. The CDR3 is 13 amino acids. The germline CDR1 and CDR2 sequences are DFQATT and SNEGSKA (reference sequence). This CDR3 is CSARQYSNQPQHF. The CDR3 region has the DNA TGCAGTGCTAGACAGTATAGCAATCAGCCCCAGCATTTT.

Ten or more counts support this clonotype. The V call is TRBV15, the J call TRBJ2-3; TRBD2 agrees at 8 bases. CDR3 length: 16 amino acids. CDR1 LNHNV and CDR2 YYDKDF come from the germline V gene (reference sequence). The junction had 4 bases not matched to a gene; V was cut back by 1 base and J by 1 base. The DNA for the CDR3 is TGTGCCACCAGCAGAGTAGCGGGGTCTGGCACAGATACGCAGTATTTT. Its translation is CATSRVAGSGTDTQYF.

This clonotype was counted between two and nine times. V gene TRBV28 combines with J gene TRBJ2-5, with 7 bases fitting TRBD1. TRBJ2-7 matches the DNA end more closely, so the J call is doubtful. The length of the CDR3 is 14 residues. Germline-derived CDR1 and CDR2 are MDHEN and SYDVKM. The CDR3 bases are TGTGCCAGCAGTTTAGCAGGGGGTGTCTACGAGCAGTACTTC. It encodes CASSLAGGVYEQYF.

The chain joins TRBV28 to TRBJ1-4; D is undetermined. Trimming took off 6 bases at V and 7 bases at J, with 9 bases between the two ends. This CDR3 has 12 amino acids. Germline assignment: CDR1 MDHEN and CDR2 SYDVKM. This chain's CDR3 is CASRGSVEKLFF. As DNA, the CDR3 is TGTGCCAGCAGGGGGTCGGTTGAAAAACTGTTTTTT.

The chain employs TRBV4-1 and TRBJ2-1; D might be TRBD2 (6 bases). The CDR3 totals 17 residues. Trimming removed 0 bases from V and 9 bases from J, with 21 bases in between. The germline V gene encodes CDR1 MGHRA and CDR2 YSYEKL. CDR3 protein: CASSQERSGTPGGEQFF. The CDR3 region has the DNA TGCGCCAGCAGCCAAGAGAGATCCGGGACTCCAGGAGGTGAGCAGTTCTTC.